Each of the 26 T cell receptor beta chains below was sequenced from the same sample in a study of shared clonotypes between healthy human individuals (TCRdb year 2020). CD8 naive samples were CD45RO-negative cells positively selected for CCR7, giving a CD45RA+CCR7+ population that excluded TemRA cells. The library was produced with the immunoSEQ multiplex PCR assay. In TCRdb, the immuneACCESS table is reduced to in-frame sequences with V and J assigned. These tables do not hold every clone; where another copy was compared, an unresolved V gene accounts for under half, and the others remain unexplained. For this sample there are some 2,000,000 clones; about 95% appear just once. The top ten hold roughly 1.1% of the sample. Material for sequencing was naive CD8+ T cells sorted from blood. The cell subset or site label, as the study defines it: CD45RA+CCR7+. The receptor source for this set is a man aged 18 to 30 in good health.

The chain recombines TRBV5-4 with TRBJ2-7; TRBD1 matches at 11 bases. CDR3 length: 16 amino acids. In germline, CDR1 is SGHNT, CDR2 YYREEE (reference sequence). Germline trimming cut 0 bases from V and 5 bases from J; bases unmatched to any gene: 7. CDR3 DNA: TGTGCCAGCAGCTTGGAGTGGACAGGGGGCTTCGACGAGCAGTACTTC. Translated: CASSLEWTGGFDEQYF.

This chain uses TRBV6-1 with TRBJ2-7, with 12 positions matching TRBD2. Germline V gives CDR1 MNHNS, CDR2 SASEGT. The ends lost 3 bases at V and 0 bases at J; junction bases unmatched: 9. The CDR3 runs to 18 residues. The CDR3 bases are TGTGCCAGCAGTGACCCGGGACTAGCGGGCCGGGGCTCCTACGAGCAGTACTTC. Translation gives CASSDPGLAGRGSYEQYF.

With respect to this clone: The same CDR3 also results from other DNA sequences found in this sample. This chain's CDR3 is CASSLGAGAEQYF. The CDR3 nucleotides are TGTGCCAGCAGTTTGGGAGCGGGAGCCGAGCAGTACTTC. The chain has TRBV27 and TRBJ2-7, with TRBD2 matching 8 bases. This CDR3 spans 13 amino acids. Germline-derived CDR1 and CDR2 are MNHEY and SMNVEV (reference sequence). V was pared by 3 bases and J by 6 bases, with 4 bases of the junction left unmatched.

Here the CDR3 reads CASSFDTYEQYF. In nucleotides, the CDR3 is TGCGCCAGCAGCTTTGACACGTACGAGCAGTACTTC. The gene calls are TRBV5-1 and TRBJ2-7; no firm D call. The CDR3 is 12 amino acids. V was trimmed by 2 bases and J by 4 bases, leaving 7 bases between them. Looked up from germline, CDR1 is SGHRS and CDR2 is YFSETQ. Supplemented by reference TRBV5-1 and TRBJ2-7, the full variable domain reads KAGVTQTPRYLIKTRGQQVTLSCSPISGHRSVSWYQQTPGQGLQFLFEYFSETQRNKGNFPGRFSGRQFSNSRSEMNVSTLELGDSALYLCASSFDTYEQYFGPGTRLTVT.

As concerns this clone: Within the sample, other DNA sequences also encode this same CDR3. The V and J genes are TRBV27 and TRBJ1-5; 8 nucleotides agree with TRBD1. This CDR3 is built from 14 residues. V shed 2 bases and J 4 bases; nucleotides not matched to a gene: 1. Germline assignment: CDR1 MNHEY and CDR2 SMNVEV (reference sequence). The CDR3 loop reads CASSLRQGNQPQHF. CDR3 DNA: TGTGCCAGCAGTTTAAGACAGGGGAATCAGCCCCAGCATTTT.

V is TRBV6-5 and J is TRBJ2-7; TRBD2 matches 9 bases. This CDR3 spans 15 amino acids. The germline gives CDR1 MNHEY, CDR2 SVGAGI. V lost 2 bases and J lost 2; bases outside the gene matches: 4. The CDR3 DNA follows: TGTGCCAGCAGTTACGGGCGGGGGGGTGCCTACGAGCAGTACTTC. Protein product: CASSYGRGGAYEQYF.

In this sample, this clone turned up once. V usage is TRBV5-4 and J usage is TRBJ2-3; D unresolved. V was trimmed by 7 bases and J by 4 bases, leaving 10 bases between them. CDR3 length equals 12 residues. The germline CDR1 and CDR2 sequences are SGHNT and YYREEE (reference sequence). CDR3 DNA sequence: TGTGCCAGCTCCACTGACGCAGATACGCAGTATTTT. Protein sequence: CASSTDADTQYF.

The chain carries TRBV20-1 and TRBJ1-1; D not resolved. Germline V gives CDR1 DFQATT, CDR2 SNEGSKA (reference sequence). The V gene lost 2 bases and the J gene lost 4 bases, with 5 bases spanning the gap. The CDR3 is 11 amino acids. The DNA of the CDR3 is TGCAGTGCTAGACATGTCACTGAAGCTTTCTTT. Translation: CSARHVTEAFF.

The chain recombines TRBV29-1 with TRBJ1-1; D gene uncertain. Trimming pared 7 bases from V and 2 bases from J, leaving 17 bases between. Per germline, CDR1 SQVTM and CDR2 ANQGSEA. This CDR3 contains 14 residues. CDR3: CSGALDGFNTEAFF. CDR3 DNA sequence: TGCAGCGGGGCCCTAGACGGATTCAACACTGAAGCTTTCTTT. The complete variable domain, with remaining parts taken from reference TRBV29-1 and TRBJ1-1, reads SAVISQKPSRDICQRGTSLTIQCQVDSQVTMMFWYRQQPGQSLTLIATANQGSEATYESGFVIDKFPISRPNLTFSTLTVSNMSPEDSSIYLCSGALDGFNTEAFFGQGTRLTVV.

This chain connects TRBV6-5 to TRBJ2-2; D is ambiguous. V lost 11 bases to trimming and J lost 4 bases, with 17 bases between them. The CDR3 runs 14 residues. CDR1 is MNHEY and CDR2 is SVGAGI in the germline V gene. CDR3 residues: CAVRVASGTGELFF. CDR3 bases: TGTGCCGTCCGGGTCGCGTCGGGCACCGGGGAGCTGTTTTTT.

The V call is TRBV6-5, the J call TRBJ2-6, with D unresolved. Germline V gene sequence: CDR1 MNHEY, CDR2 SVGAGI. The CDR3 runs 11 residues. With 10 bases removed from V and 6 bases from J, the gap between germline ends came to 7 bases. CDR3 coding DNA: TGTGCCACCTCGGAGGCCAACGTCCTGACTTTC. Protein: CATSEANVLTF.

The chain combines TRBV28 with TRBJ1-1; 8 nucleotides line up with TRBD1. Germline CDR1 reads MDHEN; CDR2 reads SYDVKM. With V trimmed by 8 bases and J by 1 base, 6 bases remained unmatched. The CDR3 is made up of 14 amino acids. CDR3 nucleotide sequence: TGTGCCAGCCTCACAGGGGGGAGGAACACTGAAGCTTTCTTT. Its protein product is CASLTGGRNTEAFF.

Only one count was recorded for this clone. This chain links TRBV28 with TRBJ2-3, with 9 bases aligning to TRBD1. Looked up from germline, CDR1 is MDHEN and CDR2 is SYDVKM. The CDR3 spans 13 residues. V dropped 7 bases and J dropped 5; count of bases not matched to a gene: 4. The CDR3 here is CASMDRGLDTQYF. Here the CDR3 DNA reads TGTGCCAGCATGGACAGGGGTTTAGATACGCAGTATTTT.

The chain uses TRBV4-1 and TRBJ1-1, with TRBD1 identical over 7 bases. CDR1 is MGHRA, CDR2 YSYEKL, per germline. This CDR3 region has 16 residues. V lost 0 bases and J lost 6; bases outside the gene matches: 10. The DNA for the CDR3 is TGCGCCAGCAGCCAAGATGGCGAGGGGGCAAGGGCTGAAGCTTTCTTT. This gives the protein CASSQDGEGARAEAFF.

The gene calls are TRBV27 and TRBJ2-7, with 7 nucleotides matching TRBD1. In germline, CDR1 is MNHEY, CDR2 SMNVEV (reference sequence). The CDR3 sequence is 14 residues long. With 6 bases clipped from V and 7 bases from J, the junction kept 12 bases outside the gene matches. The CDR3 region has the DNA TGTGCCAGCAGCAACATCCATACAGGGGAGGAGCAGTACTTC. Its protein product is CASSNIHTGEEQYF.

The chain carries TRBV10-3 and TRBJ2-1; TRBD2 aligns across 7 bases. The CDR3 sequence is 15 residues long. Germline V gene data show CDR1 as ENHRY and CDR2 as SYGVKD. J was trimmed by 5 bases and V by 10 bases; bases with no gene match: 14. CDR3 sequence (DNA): TGTGCCACCAGCCCGGGGGGATCCCTGAACAATGAGCAGTTCTTC. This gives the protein CATSPGGSLNNEQFF.

DNA of the CDR3: TGTGCCAGCAGGCGGGGACAGAGCTCCGAGCAGTACTTC. Translation: CASRRGQSSEQYF. J is TRBJ2-7 and V is TRBV28; weak D call: TRBD1 (7 bases). The CDR3 has 13 amino acids. V lost 6 bases and J 6 bases, leaving 15 bases between the germline ends. Germline V lookup: CDR1 MDHEN, CDR2 SYDVKM.

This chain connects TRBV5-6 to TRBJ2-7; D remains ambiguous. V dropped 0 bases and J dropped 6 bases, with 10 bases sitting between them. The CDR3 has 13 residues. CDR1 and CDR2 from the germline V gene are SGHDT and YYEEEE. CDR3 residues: CASSLVSGPEQYF. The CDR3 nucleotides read TGTGCCAGCAGCTTGGTCAGTGGTCCCGAGCAGTACTTC.

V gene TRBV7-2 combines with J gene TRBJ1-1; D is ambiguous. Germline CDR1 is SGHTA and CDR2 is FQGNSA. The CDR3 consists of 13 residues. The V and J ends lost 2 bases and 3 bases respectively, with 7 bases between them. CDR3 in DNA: TGTGCCAGCAGCTTAACATTATACACTGAAGCTTTCTTT. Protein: CASSLTLYTEAFF.

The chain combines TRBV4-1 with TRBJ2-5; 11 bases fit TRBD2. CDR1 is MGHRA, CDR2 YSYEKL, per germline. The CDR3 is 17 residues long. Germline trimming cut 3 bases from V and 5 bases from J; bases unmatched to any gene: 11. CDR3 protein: CASSHLILAGAAETQYF. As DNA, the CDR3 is TGCGCCAGCAGCCATCTTATACTAGCGGGAGCTGCGGAGACCCAGTACTTC.

The CDR3 DNA reads TGTGCCAGCAGCTTAGAGGGGATGATGCCCACTGAAGCTTTCTTT. Encoded protein: CASSLEGMMPTEAFF. The V call is TRBV7-2, the J call TRBJ1-1; a possible D gene is TRBD1 (5 bases). Per germline, CDR1 SGHTA and CDR2 FQGNSA. Trimming removed 1 base at V and 4 bases at J, with 13 bases between. This CDR3 region has 15 residues.

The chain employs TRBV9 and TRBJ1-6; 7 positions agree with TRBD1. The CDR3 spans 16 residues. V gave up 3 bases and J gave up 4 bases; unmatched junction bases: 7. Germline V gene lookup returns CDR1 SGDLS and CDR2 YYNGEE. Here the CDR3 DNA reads TGTGCCAGCAGCGCCGTCGCAGGGGGGTATAATTCACCCCTCCACTTT. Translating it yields CASSAVAGGYNSPLHF.

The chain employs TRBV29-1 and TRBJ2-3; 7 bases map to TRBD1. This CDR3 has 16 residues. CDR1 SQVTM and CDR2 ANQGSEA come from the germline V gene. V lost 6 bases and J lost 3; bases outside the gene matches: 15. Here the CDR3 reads CSVRGTARADTDTQYF. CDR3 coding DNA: TGCAGCGTGAGAGGGACAGCTAGGGCGGATACAGATACGCAGTATTTT.

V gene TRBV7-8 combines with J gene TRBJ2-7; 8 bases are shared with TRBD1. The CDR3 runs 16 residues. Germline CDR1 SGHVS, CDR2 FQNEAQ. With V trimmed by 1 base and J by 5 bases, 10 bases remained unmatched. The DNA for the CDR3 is TGTGCCAGCAGCTTAGGTTCCCAGGGGGCGCGGGACGAGCAGTACTTC. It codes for CASSLGSQGARDEQYF. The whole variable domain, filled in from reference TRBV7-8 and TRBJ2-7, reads GAGVSQSPRYKVAKRGQDVALRCDPISGHVSLFWYQQALGQGPEFLTYFQNEAQLDKSGLPSDRFFAERPEGSVSTLKIQRTQQEDSAVYLCASSLGSQGARDEQYFGPGTRLTVT.

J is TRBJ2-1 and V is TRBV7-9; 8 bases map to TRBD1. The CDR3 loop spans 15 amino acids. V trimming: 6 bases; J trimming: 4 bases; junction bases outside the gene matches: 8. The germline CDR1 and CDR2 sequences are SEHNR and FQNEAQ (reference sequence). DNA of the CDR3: TGTGCCAGCAGTCTCACAGGGGGATATTACAATGAGCAGTTCTTC. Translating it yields CASSLTGGYYNEQFF.

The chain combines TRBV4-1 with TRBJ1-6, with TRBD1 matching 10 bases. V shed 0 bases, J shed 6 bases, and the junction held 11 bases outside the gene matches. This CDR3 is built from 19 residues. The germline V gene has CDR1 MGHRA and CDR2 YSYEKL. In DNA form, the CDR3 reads TGCGCCAGCAGCCAAGATGTGACAGGGGGCGGTCTGGGTAATTCACCCCTCCACTTT. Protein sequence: CASSQDVTGGGLGNSPLHF.